This entry concerns a single T cell receptor beta chain. Profiled with immunoSEQ multiplex PCR; TCRdb holds only in-frame clones, not every one. The sample contains about 36,000 clones, approximately 81% of which appear only once. This sample was included in a study of blood T cell repertoires in COVID-19. The CDR3 runs 14 residues. V lost 8 bases and J lost 0, with 12 bases in between. Germline CDR1 MGHDK, CDR2 SYGVNS. This sequence joins TRBV25-1 and TRBJ2-3; D not certain. The TCR originated in a man in his sixties with COVID-19, enrolled during active disease. Input material: peripheral blood. CDR3 sequence (DNA): TGTGCCAGCCGTTCGGAGATTAGCACAGATACGCAGTATTTT. Translation: CASRSEISTDTQYF.